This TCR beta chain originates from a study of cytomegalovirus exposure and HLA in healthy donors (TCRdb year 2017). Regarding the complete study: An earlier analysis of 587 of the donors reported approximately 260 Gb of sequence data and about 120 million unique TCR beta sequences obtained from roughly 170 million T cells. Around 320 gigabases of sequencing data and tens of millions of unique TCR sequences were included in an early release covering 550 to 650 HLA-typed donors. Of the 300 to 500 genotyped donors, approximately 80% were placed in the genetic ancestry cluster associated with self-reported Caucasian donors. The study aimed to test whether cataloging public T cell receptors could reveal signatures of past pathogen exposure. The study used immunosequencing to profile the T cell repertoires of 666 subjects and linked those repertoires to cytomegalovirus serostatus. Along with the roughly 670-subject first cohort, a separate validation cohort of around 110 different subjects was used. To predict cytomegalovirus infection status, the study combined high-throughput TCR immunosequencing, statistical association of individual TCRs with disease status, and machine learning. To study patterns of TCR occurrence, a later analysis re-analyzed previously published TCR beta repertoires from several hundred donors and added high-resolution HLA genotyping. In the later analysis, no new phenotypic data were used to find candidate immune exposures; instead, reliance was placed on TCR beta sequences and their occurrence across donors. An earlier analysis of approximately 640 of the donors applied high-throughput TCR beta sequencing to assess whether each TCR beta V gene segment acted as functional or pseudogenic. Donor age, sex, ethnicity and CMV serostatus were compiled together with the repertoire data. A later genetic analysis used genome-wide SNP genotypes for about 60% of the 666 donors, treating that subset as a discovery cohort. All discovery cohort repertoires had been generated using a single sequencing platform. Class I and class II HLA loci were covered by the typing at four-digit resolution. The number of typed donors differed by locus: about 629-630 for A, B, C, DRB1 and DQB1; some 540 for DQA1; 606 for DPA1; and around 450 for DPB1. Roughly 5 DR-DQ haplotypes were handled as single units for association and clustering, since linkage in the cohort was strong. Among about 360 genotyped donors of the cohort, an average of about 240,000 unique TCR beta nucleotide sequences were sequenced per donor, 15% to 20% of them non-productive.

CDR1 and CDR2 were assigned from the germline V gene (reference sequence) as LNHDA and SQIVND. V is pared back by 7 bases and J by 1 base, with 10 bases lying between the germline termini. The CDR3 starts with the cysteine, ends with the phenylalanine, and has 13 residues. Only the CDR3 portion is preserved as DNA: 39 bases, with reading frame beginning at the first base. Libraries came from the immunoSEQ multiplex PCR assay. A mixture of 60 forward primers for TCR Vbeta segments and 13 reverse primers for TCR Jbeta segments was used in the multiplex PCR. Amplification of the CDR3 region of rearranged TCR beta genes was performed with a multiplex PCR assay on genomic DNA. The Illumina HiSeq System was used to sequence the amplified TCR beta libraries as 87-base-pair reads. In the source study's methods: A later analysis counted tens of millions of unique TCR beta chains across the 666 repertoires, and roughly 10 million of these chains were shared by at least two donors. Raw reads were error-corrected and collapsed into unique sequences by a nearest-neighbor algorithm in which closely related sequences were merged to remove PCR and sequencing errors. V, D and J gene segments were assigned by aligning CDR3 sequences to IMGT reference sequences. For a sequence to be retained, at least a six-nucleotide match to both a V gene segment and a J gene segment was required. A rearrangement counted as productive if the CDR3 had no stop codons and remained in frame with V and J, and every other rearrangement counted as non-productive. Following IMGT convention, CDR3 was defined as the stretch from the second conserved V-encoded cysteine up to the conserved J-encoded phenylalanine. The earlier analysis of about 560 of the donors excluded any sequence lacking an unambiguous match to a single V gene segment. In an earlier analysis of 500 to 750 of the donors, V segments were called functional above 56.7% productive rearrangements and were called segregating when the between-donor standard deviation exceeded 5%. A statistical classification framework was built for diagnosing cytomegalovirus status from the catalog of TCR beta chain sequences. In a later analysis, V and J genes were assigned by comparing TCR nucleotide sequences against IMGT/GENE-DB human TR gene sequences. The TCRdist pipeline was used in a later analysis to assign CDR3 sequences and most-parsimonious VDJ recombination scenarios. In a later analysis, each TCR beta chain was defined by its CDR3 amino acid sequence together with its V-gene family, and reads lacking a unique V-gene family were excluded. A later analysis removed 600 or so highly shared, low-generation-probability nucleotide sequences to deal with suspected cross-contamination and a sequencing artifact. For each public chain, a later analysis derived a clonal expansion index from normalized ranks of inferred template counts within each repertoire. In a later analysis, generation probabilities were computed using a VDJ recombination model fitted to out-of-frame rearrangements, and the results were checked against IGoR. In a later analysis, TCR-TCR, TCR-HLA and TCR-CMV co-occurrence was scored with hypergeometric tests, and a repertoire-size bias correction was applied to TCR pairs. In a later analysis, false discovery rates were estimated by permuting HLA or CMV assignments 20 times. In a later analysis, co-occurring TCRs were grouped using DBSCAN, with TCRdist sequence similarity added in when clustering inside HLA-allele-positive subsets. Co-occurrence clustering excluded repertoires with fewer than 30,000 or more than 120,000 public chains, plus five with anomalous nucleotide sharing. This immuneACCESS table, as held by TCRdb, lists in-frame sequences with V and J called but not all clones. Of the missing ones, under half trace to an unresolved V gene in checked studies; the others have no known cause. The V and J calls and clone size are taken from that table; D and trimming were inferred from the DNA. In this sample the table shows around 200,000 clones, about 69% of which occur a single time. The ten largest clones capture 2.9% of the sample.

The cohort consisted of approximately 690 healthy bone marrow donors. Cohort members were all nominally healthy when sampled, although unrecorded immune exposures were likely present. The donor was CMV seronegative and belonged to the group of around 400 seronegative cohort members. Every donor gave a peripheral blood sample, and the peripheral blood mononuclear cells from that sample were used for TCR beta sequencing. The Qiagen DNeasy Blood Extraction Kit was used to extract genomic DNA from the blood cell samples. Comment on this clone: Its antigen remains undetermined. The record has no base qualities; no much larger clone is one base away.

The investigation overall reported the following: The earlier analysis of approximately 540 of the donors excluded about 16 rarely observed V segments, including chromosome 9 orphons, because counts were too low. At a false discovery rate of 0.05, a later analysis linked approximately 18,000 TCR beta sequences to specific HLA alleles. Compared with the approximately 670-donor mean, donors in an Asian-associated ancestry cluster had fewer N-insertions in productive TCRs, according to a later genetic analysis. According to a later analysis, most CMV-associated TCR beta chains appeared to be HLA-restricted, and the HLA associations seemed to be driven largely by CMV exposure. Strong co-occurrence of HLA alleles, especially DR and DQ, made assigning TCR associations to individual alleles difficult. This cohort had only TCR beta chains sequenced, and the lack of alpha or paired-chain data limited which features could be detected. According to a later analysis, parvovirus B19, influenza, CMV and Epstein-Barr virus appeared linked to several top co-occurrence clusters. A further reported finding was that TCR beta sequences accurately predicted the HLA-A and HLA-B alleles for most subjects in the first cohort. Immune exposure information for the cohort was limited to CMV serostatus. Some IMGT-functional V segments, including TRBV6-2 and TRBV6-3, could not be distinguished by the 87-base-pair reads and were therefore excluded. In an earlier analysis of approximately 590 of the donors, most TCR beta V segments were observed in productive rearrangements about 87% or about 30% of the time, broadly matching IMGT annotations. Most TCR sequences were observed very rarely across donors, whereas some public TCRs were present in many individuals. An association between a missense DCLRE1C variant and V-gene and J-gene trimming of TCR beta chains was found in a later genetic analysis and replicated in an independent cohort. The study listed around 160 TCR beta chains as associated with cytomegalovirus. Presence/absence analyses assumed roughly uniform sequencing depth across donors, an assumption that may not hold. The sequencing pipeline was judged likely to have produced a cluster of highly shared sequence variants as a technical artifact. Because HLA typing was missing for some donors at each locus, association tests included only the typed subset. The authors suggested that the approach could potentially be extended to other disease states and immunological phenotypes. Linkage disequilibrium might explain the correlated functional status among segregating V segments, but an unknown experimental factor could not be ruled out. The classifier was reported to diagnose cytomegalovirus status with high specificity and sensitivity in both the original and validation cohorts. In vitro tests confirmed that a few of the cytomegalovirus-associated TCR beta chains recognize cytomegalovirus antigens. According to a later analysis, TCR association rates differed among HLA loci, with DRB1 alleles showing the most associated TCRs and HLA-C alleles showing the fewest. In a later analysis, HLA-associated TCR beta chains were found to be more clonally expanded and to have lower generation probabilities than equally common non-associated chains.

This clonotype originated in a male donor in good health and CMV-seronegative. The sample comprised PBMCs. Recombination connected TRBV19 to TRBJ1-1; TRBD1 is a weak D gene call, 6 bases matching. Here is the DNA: TGTGCCAGTATGGGGACATGGAACACTGAAGCTTTCTTT. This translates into CASMGTWNTEAFF.